This TCR beta chain originates from a study of blood T cells in healthy people across ages. Primed by a sample-barcoded 5' primer and a J-beta primer mix, a second PCR proceeded for about 6 to 11 cycles. A single record per CDR3 protein comes from TCRdb applying MiXCR to the 5' RACE reads. Here the sample spans about 1,400,000 distinct CDR3 sequences, 59% being singletons. Study results and limitations: Roughly linearly, TCR beta diversity per million T cells fell as age increased.

There are 12 residues in the CDR3. Germline CDR1 DFQATT, CDR2 SNEGSKA (reference sequence). Trimming shortened V by 6 bases and J by 4 bases, and 12 bases separated the two germline ends. Notes on this clonotype: Its target is unknown.

The receptor was isolated from a man between 18 and 29 years old in good health. The gene calls are TRBV20-1 and TRBJ2-5, with TRBD1 as a possible D gene (6 bases). Sequenced material: blood. Here the CDR3 reads CSAYDRLETQYF. Written as DNA, the CDR3 is TGCAGTGCCTACGACAGGCTAGAGACCCAGTACTTC.